Listed below are T cell receptor beta chains from one sample, sequenced in a study of T cell responses to AZD1222 COVID-19 vaccine. Profiling relied on immunoSEQ multiplex PCR, and the TCRdb table lists in-frame clones only, not all of them. Of 90,000 to 150,000 clones listed, roughly 87% are singletons. Specimen: peripheral blood, collected 28 days after the second AZD1222 dose. The receptors were gathered from an adult who received the AZD1222 COVID-19 vaccine. CDR3s include the opening cysteine and the closing phenylalanine or tryptophan. A D gene is named only where the DNA matches it firmly. Clone size is given for some rows only: seen once, a few or many times, or a class if the clone is expanded.

TRBJ1-5,NA,few,TRBV28,13,CASSLDRNQPQHF,TGTGCCAGCAGCCTGGACAGAAATCAGCCCCAGCATTTT
TRBJ2-7,NA,NA,TRBV5-1,15,CASSLGVSRDYEQYF,TGCGCCAGCAGCTTGGGGGTTTCTAGGGACTACGAGCAGTACTTC
TRBJ1-5,NA,NA,TRBV13,16,CASSSRRVGGNQPQHF,TGTGCCAGCAGCTCGCGCAGGGTTGGGGGCAATCAGCCCCAGCATTTT
TRBJ1-1,TRBD1,once,TRBV6-5,14,CASSLDRAPTEAFF,TGTGCCAGCAGCTTAGACAGGGCCCCCACTGAAGCTTTCTTT
TRBJ2-1,TRBD1,NA,TRBV29-1,15,CSVAGVTGVRNEQFF,TGCAGCGTTGCGGGAGTGACAGGGGTACGGAATGAGCAGTTCTTC
TRBJ2-7,NA,NA,TRBV18,15,CASSRRQGLVYEQYF,TGTGCCAGCTCACGTAGACAGGGACTTGTCTACGAGCAGTACTTC
TRBJ2-5,NA,NA,TRBV11-2,14,CASSSLGGQETQYF,TGTGCCAGCAGCTCCCTTGGGGGCCAAGAGACCCAGTACTTC
TRBJ1-1,NA,NA,TRBV19,10,CASSRGSAFF,TGTGCCAGTAGTCGAGGTTCCGCCTTCTTT
TRBJ2-1,TRBD1,NA,TRBV7-6,16,CASSLLGQGRVNEQFF,TGTGCCAGCAGCCTCCTCGGACAGGGTCGTGTAAATGAGCAGTTCTTC
TRBJ1-2,NA,NA,TRBV29-1,11,CSVGGGYGYTF,TGCAGCGTTGGTGGAGGCTATGGCTACACCTTC
TRBJ1-1,TRBD1,few,TRBV19,15,CASSISRGLDTEAFF,TGTGCCAGTAGTATATCCAGGGGGCTGGACACTGAAGCTTTCTTT
TRBJ2-7,NA,NA,TRBV13,15,CASSLYGINSYEQYF,TGTGCCAGCAGCTTATACGGAATTAACTCCTACGAGCAGTACTTC
TRBJ2-3,NA,NA,TRBV5-1,15,CASSPRDASTDTQYF,TGCGCCAGCAGCCCCCGGGACGCCAGCACAGATACGCAGTATTTT
TRBJ2-5,NA,NA,TRBV5-5,16,CASSLGAKVVQETQYF,TGTGCCAGCAGCTTGGGTGCGAAGGTGGTCCAAGAGACCCAGTACTTC
TRBJ1-6,NA,NA,TRBV9,16,CASSVQGGSYNSPLHF,TGTGCCAGCAGCGTACAGGGAGGCTCCTATAATTCACCCCTCCACTTT
TRBJ2-7,TRBD2,NA,TRBV6-5,14,CASKPPGGNDEQYF,TGTGCCAGCAAGCCCCCGGGAGGAAACGACGAGCAGTACTTC
TRBJ1-1,NA,NA,TRBV5-6,12,CASSSGKGRAFF,TGTGCCAGCAGCTCCGGGAAGGGGAGGGCTTTCTTT
TRBJ1-2,NA,NA,TRBV18,15,CASSQEGSLNYGYTF,TGTGCCAGCTCACAAGAAGGAAGCCTTAACTATGGCTACACCTTC
TRBJ2-2,NA,once,TRBV30,13,CAWRSQGTGELFF,TGTGCCTGGAGGTCCCAGGGTACCGGGGAGCTGTTTTTT
TRBJ2-3,NA,NA,TRBV2,11,CASRQWDTQYF,TGTGCCAGCAGGCAGTGGGATACGCAGTATTTT
TRBJ1-1,NA,NA,TRBV5-4,13,CASSLDVNTEAFF,TGTGCCAGCAGCTTGGATGTGAACACTGAAGCTTTCTTT
TRBJ1-2,TRBD1,NA,TRBV4-1,16,CASSRTGRSVGYGYTF,TGCGCCAGCAGCCGGACAGGAAGGTCAGTGGGCTATGGCTACACCTTC
TRBJ1-1,NA,NA,TRBV6-4,13,CASSEELNTEAFF,TGTGCCAGCAGTGAGGAATTGAACACTGAAGCTTTCTTT
TRBJ2-3,NA,NA,TRBV5-1,15,CASSLGQPPTDTQYF,TGCGCCAGCAGCTTGGGACAGCCGCCTACAGATACGCAGTATTTT
TRBJ1-1,TRBD1,NA,TRBV27,16,CASRSGTGGMGTEAFF,TGTGCCAGCAGGAGTGGTACAGGGGGGATGGGCACTGAAGCTTTCTTT
TRBJ2-5,NA,NA,TRBV6-2/TRBV6-3,14,CASSYRLVGETQYF,TGTGCCAGCAGTTACAGGCTAGTGGGAGAGACCCAGTACTTC
TRBJ2-7,NA,NA,TRBV29-1,12,CSAQRTDHEQYF,TGCAGCGCCCAGAGGACCGACCACGAGCAGTACTTC
TRBJ1-2,NA,NA,TRBV25-1,13,CASSPGGTYGYTF,TGTGCCAGCAGCCCCGGAGGGACCTATGGCTACACCTTC
TRBJ1-2,NA,few,TRBV19,14,CASSIGEGGYGYTF,TGTGCCAGTAGTATAGGAGAGGGGGGTTATGGCTACACCTTC
TRBJ1-1,TRBD1,NA,TRBV7-6,15,CASSSRTGANTEAFF,TGTGCCAGCAGCTCGCGGACAGGGGCAAACACTGAAGCTTTCTTT
TRBJ1-4,NA,NA,TRBV19,11,CASSPGEKLFF,TGTGCCAGTAGTCCTGGTGAAAAACTGTTTTTT
TRBJ1-1,NA,few,TRBV7-2,14,CASSLVPADTEAFF,TGTGCCAGCAGCTTAGTACCCGCAGACACTGAAGCTTTCTTT
TRBJ1-3,NA,NA,TRBV3-1/TRBV3-2,14,CASSPQISGNTIYF,TGTGCCAGCAGCCCCCAGATATCTGGAAACACCATATATTTT